A single sample is the source of the 14 T cell receptor beta chains below, sequenced in a study of blood T cell repertoires in COVID-19 (dated by TCRdb to the early 2020s). Preparation of the library involved the immunoSEQ multiplex PCR assay. Drawn from immuneACCESS, this table holds only the in-frame rearrangements with V and J called that TCRdb kept. Clones are partly lost; checked studies trace under half to an unresolved V gene and leave the rest unexplained. The sample has more than 120,000 clones on record, about four fifths of them singletons. The ten largest clones capture approximately 5% of the sample. The sequencing sample was made of peripheral blood. The receptors come from a human donor in a cohort sampled during active COVID-19.

This chain joins TRBV5-6 and TRBJ2-7; D perhaps matches TRBD1 (5 bases). V lost 3 bases to trimming and J lost 1 base, with 11 bases between them. CDR3 length: 14 residues. Germline CDR1 reads SGHDT; CDR2 reads YYEEEE. The CDR3 bases are TGTGCCAGCAGCTACTCGACAGTGTCCTACGAGCAGTACTTC. Translation gives CASSYSTVSYEQYF.

The CDR3 sequence is CASSLRSGGGYGYTF. The CDR3 bases are TGTGCCAGCAGCTTGCGGTCAGGGGGCGGCTATGGCTACACCTTC. The chain employs TRBV5-4 and TRBJ1-2, with TRBD1 matching 8 bases. Germline assignment: CDR1 SGHNT and CDR2 YYREEE (reference sequence). There are 15 residues in the CDR3. Trimming took 1 base from V and 4 from J; bases not matched to a gene: 6.

CDR3: CASSSRGTETQYF. The CDR3 bases are TGTGCCAGCAGCAGCAGGGGAACGGAGACCCAGTACTTC. V gene TRBV6-5 combines with J gene TRBJ2-5; D is perhaps TRBD1 (6 bases). The CDR3 totals 13 residues. V dropped 6 bases and J dropped 5 bases, with 13 bases sitting between them. The V gene's germline CDR1 is MNHEY and CDR2 SVGAGI.

The chain combines TRBV7-9 with TRBJ2-7; tentative D call: TRBD1 (6 bases). There are 15 residues in the CDR3. The V gene lost 0 bases and the J gene lost 3 bases, with 12 bases spanning the gap. CDR1 is SEHNR, CDR2 FQNEAQ, per germline (reference sequence). CDR3 residues: CASSLALTGDYEQYF. The CDR3 region has the DNA TGTGCCAGCAGCTTAGCCCTGACAGGCGACTACGAGCAGTACTTC. Drawing the rest from reference TRBV7-9 and TRBJ2-7, the complete variable domain is DTGVSQNPRHKITKRGQNVTFRCDPISEHNRLYWYRQTLGQGPEFLTYFQNEAQLEKSRLLSDRFSAERPKGSFSTLEIQRTEQGDSAMYLCASSLALTGDYEQYFGPGTRLTVT.

This chain links TRBV19 with TRBJ2-2, with 11 bases lining up with TRBD2. Germline CDR1 LNHDA, CDR2 SQIVND (reference sequence). Unmatched junction bases numbered 10, after V lost 6 bases and J lost 4 bases. The CDR3 covers 17 residues. As DNA, the CDR3 is TGTGCCAGTAGATCCACTAGCGGGAGTGGAGGCACCGGGGAGCTGTTTTTT. It encodes CASRSTSGSGGTGELFF.

CDR3 DNA: TGTGCCAGTAGTACCAGGGGGCTTGAAAAACTGTTTTTT. It encodes CASSTRGLEKLFF. The gene calls are TRBV19 and TRBJ1-4; 8 positions agree with TRBD1. The CDR3 runs to 13 residues. Germline loops: CDR1 LNHDA, CDR2 SQIVND (reference sequence). The V segment lost 4 bases and the J segment 7 bases; nucleotides outside the gene matches: 2. Variable domain in full (rest from reference TRBV19 and TRBJ1-4): DGGITQSPKYLFRKEGQNVTLSCEQNLNHDAMYWYRQDPGQGLRLIYYSQIVNDFQKGDIAEGYSVSREKKESFPLTVTSAQKNPTAFYLCASSTRGLEKLFFGSGTQLSVL.

The J gene is TRBJ1-4, the V gene TRBV27; D gene ambiguous. CDR3 length: 15 residues. Germline loops: CDR1 MNHEY, CDR2 SMNVEV (reference sequence). V lost 9 bases and J 3 bases, leaving 17 bases between the germline ends. CDR3 coding DNA: TGTGCCAGTAGAGGCGGGCGTTTGGCTAATGAAAAACTGTTTTTT. This encodes CASRGGRLANEKLFF.

As to this clone: The junction and the germline gene differ at one end; a read error may be behind it. The CDR3 DNA reads TGTGCTAGCAGCTTAGGTATCGCTAGCCGAGAAGAGACCCAGTACTTC. Amino acids: CASSLGIASREETQYF. The chain couples TRBV7-7 to TRBJ2-5, with D perhaps TRBD2 (5 bases). Germline loops: CDR1 SSHAT, CDR2 FNYEAQ (reference sequence). The CDR3 has 16 amino acids.

Turning to this clone: Other DNA sequences in the same sample also yield this CDR3. This sequence joins TRBV28 and TRBJ1-4; possible D gene TRBD1, 6 bases. Germline V gives CDR1 MDHEN, CDR2 SYDVKM. The length of the CDR3 is 14 residues. V shed 5 bases and J shed 1 base, with 8 bases lying between them. The CDR3 bases are TGTGCCAGCAGTAGCAGGGGAACTAATGAAAAACTGTTTTTT. Protein product: CASSSRGTNEKLFF.

V is TRBV7-2 and J is TRBJ2-2, with TRBD2 identical over 8 bases. J lost 3 bases, V lost 5 bases, and 5 bases had no gene match. This CDR3 comprises 15 residues. Germline V gene lookup returns CDR1 SGHTA and CDR2 FQGNSA. DNA for the CDR3: TGTGCCAGCAGCCCCCGGGGGGGCGACACCGGGGAGCTGTTTTTT. Encoded protein: CASSPRGGDTGELFF. The whole variable domain, filled in from reference TRBV7-2 and TRBJ2-2, reads GAGVSQSPSNKVTEKGKDVELRCDPISGHTALYWYRQSLGQGLEFLIYFQGNSAPDKSGLPSDRFSAERTGGSVSTLTIQRTQQEDSAVYLCASSPRGGDTGELFFGEGSRLTVL.

This chain joins TRBV5-4 and TRBJ2-5; 12 bases agree with TRBD1. Germline values: CDR1 SGHNT, CDR2 YYREEE (reference sequence). Trimming removed 5 bases from V and 0 bases from J; junction bases left unmatched: 11. There are 18 residues in the CDR3. The CDR3 DNA is TGTGCCAGCAGTTCACCGGGACAGGGGGCCCTACACCAAGAGACCCAGTACTTC. Amino acids: CASSSPGQGALHQETQYF.

J is TRBJ1-4 and V is TRBV11-2; perhaps TRBD1 as D (5 bases). V lost 5 bases and J lost 6, with 16 bases in between. This CDR3 spans 15 amino acids. Germline CDR1 and CDR2: SGHAT and FQNNGV. The CDR3 nucleotides read TGTGCCAGCAGCAGATGGAGGGGAGGGGATGAAAAACTGTTTTTT. This sequence encodes CASSRWRGGDEKLFF.

The V and J genes are TRBV19 and TRBJ2-1, with TRBD2 matching 7 bases. The V and J ends lost 0 bases and 9 bases, in that order; junction bases with no gene match: 8. The CDR3 loop spans 15 amino acids. The germline V gene encodes CDR1 LNHDA and CDR2 SQIVND (reference sequence). The CDR3, as DNA: TGTGCCAGTAGTATAGAGAACGGGAGGTTTAGTGAGCAGTTCTTC. It translates to CASSIENGRFSEQFF.

The chain is built from TRBV10-3 and TRBJ2-1; 8 positions agree with TRBD1. The CDR3 totals 16 residues. Trimming removed 3 bases from V and 0 bases from J; junction bases left unmatched: 4. Germline assignment: CDR1 ENHRY and CDR2 SYGVKD. The CDR3: CAISEWDRTSYNEQFF. DNA for the CDR3: TGTGCCATCAGTGAATGGGACAGGACCTCCTACAATGAGCAGTTCTTC.